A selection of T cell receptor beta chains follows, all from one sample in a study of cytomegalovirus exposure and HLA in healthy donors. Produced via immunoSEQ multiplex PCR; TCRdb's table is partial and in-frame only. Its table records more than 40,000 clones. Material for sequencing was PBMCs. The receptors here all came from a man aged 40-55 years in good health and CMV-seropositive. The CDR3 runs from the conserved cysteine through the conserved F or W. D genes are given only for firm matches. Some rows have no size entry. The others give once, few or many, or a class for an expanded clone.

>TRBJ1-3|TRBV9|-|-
CASSPGQLSSGNTIYF
TGTGCCAGCAGCCCCGGTCAATTGAGCTCTGGAAACACCATATATTTT
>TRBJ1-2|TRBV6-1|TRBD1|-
CASSDAGTAAYGYTF
TGTGCCAGCAGTGACGCCGGGACAGCAGCCTATGGCTACACCTTC
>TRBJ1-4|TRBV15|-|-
CATSRDRVGEKLFF
TGTGCCACCAGCAGAGACAGGGTCGGAGAAAAACTGTTTTTT
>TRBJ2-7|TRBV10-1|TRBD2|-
CASSPSGTYEQYF
TGCGCCAGCAGCCCTAGCGGGACCTACGAGCAGTACTTC
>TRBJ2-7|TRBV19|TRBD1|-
CASSIGQGVLTF
TGTGCCAGTAGTATCGGACAGGGGGTCTTAACCTTC
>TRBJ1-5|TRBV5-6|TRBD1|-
CASSITGGNQPQHF
TGTGCCAGCAGCATCACAGGGGGCAATCAGCCCCAGCATTTT
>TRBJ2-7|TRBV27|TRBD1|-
CASSSPGTGAYEQYF
TGTGCCAGCAGTTCCCCCGGGACAGGGGCCTACGAGCAGTACTTC
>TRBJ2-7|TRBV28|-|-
CASSEEGESLYEQYF
TGTGCCAGCAGTGAAGAGGGGGAGTCCCTCTACGAGCAGTACTTC
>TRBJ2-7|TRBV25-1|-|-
CASSAFAPSNYEQYF
TGTGCCAGCAGTGCCTTCGCCCCGAGTAACTACGAGCAGTACTTC
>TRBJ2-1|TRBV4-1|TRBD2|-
CASSQDSSGGYNEQFF
TGTGCCAGCAGCCAAGATTCTAGCGGGGGGTACAATGAGCAGTTCTTC
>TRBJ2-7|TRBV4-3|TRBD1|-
CASSQGPMSTGSLSYEQYF
TGCGCCAGCAGCCAAGGGCCTATGTCGACAGGGAGCCTCTCCTACGAGCAGTACTTC
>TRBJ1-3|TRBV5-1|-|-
CASRLGAPGNTIYF
TGCGCCAGCAGATTGGGGGCGCCTGGAAACACCATATATTTT
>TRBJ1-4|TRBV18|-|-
CASSPGANEKLFF
TGTGCCAGCTCACCCGGGGCTAATGAAAAACTGTTTTTT
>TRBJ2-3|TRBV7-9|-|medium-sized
CASSTGSNTQYF
TGTGCCAGCAGCACCGGTTCTAATACGCAGTATTTT
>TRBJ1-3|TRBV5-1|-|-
CASSFREGGSGNTIYF
TGCGCCAGCAGCTTCCGGGAAGGGGGCTCTGGAAACACCATATATTTT
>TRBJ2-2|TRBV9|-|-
CASSTGNTGELFF
TGTGCCAGCAGCACGGGGAACACCGGGGAGCTGTTTTTT
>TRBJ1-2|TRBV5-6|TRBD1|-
CASTRGTSGYGYTF
TGTGCCAGCACCAGGGGGACTTCAGGCTATGGCTACACCTTC
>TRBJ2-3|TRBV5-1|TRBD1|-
CASSSSTRGTGRADTQYF
TGCGCCAGCAGCTCATCAACGAGGGGGACAGGGCGGGCGGATACGCAGTATTTT
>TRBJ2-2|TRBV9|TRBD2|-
CASSEGLAGVTGELFF
TGTGCCAGCAGCGAAGGACTAGCGGGAGTCACCGGGGAGCTGTTTTTT
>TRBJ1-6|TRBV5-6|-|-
CASSARQDSSYNSPLHF
TGTGCCAGCAGCGCCCGGCAGGACAGCTCCTATAATTCACCCCTCCACTTT
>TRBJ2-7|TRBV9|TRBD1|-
CASSLLGTGAYEQYF
TGTGCCAGCAGCTTACTCGGGACAGGGGCCTACGAGCAGTACTTC
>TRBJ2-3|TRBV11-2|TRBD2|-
CASSLDGGEDTQYF
TGTGCCAGCAGCTTAGATGGGGGGGAAGATACGCAGTATTTT
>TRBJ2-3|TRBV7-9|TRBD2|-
CASRSIAGDSSSTDTQYF
TGTGCCAGCAGGTCTATAGCGGGGGATTCCTCTAGCACAGATACGCAGTATTTT
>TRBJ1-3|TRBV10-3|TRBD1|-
CAISEGLDRATGNTIYF
TGTGCCATCAGTGAGGGGCTGGACAGGGCGACTGGAAACACCATATATTTT
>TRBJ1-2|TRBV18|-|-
CASSPRQANYGYTF
TGTGCCAGCTCACCAAGACAGGCGAACTATGGCTACACCTTC
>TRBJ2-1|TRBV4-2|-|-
CASSLLFGGHSYNEQFF
TGTGCCAGCAGCCTCCTATTCGGGGGGCACTCCTACAATGAGCAGTTCTTC
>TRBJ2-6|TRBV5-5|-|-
CASIVWSGGTSGANVLTF
TGTGCCAGCATTGTGTGGTCTGGGGGGACCTCTGGGGCCAACGTCCTGACTTTC
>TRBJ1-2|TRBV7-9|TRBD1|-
CASSSGGLDYGYTF
TGTGCCAGCAGCTCAGGGGGCCTAGACTATGGCTACACCTTC
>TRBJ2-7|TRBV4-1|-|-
CASSQEQGFEQYF
TGCGCCAGCAGCCAAGAACAGGGATTCGAGCAGTACTTC
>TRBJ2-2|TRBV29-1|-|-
CSVEESRGGELFF
TGCAGCGTTGAAGAAAGCCGGGGCGGGGAGCTGTTTTTT
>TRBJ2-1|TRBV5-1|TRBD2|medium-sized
CASSGRENYNEQFF
TGCGCCAGCAGCGGGCGGGAGAACTACAATGAGCAGTTCTTC
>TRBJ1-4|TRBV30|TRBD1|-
CAWSGTSTGNEKLFF
TGTGCCTGGAGTGGTACTTCGACAGGGAATGAAAAACTGTTTTTT
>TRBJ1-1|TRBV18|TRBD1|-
CASSPRQGSGTEAFF
TGTGCCAGCTCACCCAGACAGGGGTCGGGCACTGAAGCTTTCTTT
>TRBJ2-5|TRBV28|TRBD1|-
CASIPAGQGTETQYF
TGTGCCAGCATTCCCGCAGGACAGGGCACAGAGACCCAGTACTTC
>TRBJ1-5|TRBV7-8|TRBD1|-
CASSLHRGSNQPQHF
TGTGCCAGCAGCCTTCACAGGGGAAGCAATCAGCCCCAGCATTTT
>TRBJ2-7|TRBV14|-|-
CASSYSGGSYEQYF
TGTGCCAGCAGCTATAGCGGTGGCTCCTACGAGCAGTACTTC
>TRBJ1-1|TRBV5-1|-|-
CASSLYGTEAFF
TGCGCCAGCAGCTTGTACGGGACAGAAGCTTTCTTT
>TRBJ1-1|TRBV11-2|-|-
CASSLGTEAFF
TGTGCCAGCAGCCTCGGCACTGAAGCTTTCTTT
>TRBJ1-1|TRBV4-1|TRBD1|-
CASSQARDRGRIPTEAFF
TGCGCCAGCAGCCAAGCCCGGGACAGGGGGCGCATACCCACTGAAGCTTTCTTT
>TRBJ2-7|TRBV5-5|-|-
CASSGGAAHSNEQYF
TGTGCCAGCAGCGGAGGGGCCGCACATAGCAACGAGCAGTACTTC
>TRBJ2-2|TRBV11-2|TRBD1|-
CASSLGTGYTGELFF
TGTGCCAGCAGCTTGGGGACAGGCTACACCGGGGAGCTGTTTTTT
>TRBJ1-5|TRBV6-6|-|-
CASSSPPRDTDQPQHF
TGTGCCAGCAGTTCACCCCCCCGGGACACCGATCAGCCCCAGCATTTT
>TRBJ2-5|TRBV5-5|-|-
CASSLALSSGQETQYF
TGTGCCAGCAGCTTGGCCCTTAGCTCAGGGCAAGAGACCCAGTACTTC
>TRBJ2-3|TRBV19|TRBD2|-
CASELAAGSDTQYF
TGTGCCAGCGAACTAGCGGCGGGTTCAGATACGCAGTATTTT
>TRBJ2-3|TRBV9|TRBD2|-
CASSVGRGLTDTQYF
TGTGCCAGCAGCGTAGGGCGGGGGTTGACAGATACGCAGTATTTT
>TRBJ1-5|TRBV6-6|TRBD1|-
CASSLQTGLQPQHF
TGTGCCAGCAGTCTCCAGACAGGGCTACAGCCCCAGCATTTT
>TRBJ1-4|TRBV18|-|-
CASSAGENEKLFF
TGTGCCAGCTCAGCGGGGGAGAATGAAAAACTGTTTTTT
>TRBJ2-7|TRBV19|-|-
CASSIGLRGYEQYF
TGTGCCAGTAGTATCGGCCTCCGCGGCTACGAGCAGTACTTC
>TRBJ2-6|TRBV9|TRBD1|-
CASSVTGTGAGANVLTF
TGTGCCAGCAGCGTCACCGGGACAGGGGCTGGGGCCAACGTCCTGACTTTC
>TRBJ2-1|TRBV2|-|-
CASSERSGNEQFF
TGTGCCAGCAGTGAAAGGAGCGGAAATGAGCAGTTCTTC
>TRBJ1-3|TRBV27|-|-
CASSGGLVGNTIYF
TGTGCCAGCTCTGGCGGTCTTGTAGGAAACACCATATATTTT
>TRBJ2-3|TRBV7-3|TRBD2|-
CASSITPTSGAVGTQYF
TGTGCCAGCAGCATAACCCCGACTAGCGGGGCGGTGGGAACGCAGTATTTT